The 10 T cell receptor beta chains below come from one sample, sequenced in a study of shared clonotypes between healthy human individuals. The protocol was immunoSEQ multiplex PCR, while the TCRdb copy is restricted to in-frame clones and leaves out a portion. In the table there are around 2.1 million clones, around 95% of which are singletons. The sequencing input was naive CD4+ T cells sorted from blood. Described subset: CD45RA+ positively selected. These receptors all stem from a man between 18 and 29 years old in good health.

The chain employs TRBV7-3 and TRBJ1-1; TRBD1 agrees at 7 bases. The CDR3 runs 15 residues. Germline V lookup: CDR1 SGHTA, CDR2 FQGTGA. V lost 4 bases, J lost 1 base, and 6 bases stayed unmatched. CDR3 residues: CASSSSGTANTEAFF. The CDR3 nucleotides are TGTGCCAGCAGCTCCTCCGGGACAGCGAACACTGAAGCTTTCTTT.

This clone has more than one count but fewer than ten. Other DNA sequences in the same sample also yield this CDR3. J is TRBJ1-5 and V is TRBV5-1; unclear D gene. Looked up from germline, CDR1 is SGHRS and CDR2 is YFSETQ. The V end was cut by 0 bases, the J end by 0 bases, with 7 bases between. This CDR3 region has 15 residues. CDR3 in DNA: TGCGCCAGCAGCTTGGAAGGGATTAGCAATCAGCCCCAGCATTTT. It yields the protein CASSLEGISNQPQHF.

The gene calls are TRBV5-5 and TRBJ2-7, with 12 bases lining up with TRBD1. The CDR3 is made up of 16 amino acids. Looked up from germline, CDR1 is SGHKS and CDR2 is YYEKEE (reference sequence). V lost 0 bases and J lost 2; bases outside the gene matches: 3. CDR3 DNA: TGTGCCAGCAGCTTGGCCGGGACAGGGGGCCCCTACGAGCAGTACTTC. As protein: CASSLAGTGGPYEQYF.

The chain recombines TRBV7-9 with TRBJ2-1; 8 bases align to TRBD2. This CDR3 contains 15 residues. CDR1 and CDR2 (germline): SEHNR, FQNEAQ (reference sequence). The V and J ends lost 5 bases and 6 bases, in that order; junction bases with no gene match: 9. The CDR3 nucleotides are TGTGCCAGCAGCAAGAGCGGGAGTGGGGCCAATGAGCAGTTCTTC. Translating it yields CASSKSGSGANEQFF.

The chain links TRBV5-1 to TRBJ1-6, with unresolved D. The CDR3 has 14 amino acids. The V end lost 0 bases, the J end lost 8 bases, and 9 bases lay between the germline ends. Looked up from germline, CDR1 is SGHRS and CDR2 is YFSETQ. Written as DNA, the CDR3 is TGCGCCAGCAGCTTGGGGGATTCCTATTCACCCCTCCACTTT. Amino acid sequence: CASSLGDSYSPLHF. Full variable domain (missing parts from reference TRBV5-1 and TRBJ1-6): KAGVTQTPRYLIKTRGQQVTLSCSPISGHRSVSWYQQTPGQGLQFLFEYFSETQRNKGNFPGRFSGRQFSNSRSEMNVSTLELGDSALYLCASSLGDSYSPLHFGNGTRLTVT.

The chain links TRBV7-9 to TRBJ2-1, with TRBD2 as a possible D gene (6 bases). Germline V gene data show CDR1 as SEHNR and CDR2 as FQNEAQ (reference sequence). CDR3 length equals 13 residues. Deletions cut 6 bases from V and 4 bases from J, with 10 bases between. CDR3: CASRPGTYNEQFF. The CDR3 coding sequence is TGTGCCAGCAGGCCCGGGACTTACAATGAGCAGTTCTTC.

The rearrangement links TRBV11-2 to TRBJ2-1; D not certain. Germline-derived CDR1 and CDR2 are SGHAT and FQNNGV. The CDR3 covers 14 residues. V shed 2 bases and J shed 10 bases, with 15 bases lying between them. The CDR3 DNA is TGTGCCAGCAGCTTATGGGGTGGTATTGCAGAGCAGTTCTTC. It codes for CASSLWGGIAEQFF.

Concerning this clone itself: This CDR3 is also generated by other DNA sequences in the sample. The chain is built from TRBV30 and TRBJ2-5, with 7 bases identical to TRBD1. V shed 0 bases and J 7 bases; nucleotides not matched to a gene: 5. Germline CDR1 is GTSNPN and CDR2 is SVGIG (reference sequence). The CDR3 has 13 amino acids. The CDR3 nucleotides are TGTGCCTGGAGTGTACAGGGGCCGGGGACCCAGTACTTC. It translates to CAWSVQGPGTQYF.

CDR3 sequence (DNA): TGTGCCAGCAGTCCTTCCGATCAACAAGCTTTCTTT. Its protein is CASSPSDQQAFF. The J gene is TRBJ1-1, the V gene TRBV6-5, with D unresolved. The germline V and J ends were trimmed by 5 bases and 9 bases, with 13 bases remaining between them. The CDR3 totals 12 residues. Germline-derived CDR1 and CDR2 are MNHEY and SVGAGI.

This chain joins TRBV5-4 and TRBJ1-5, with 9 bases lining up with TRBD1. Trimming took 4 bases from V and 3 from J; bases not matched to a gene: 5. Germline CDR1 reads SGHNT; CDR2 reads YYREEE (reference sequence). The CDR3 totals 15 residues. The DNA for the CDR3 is TGTGCCAGCAGCCTGGGACAGGGATTCAATCAGCCCCAGCATTTT. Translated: CASSLGQGFNQPQHF. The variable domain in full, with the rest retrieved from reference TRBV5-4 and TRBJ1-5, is ETGVTQSPTHLIKTRGQQVTLRCSSQSGHNTVSWYQQALGQGPQFIFQYYREEENGRGNFPPRFSGLQFPNYSSELNVNALELDDSALYLCASSLGQGFNQPQHFGDGTRLSIL.